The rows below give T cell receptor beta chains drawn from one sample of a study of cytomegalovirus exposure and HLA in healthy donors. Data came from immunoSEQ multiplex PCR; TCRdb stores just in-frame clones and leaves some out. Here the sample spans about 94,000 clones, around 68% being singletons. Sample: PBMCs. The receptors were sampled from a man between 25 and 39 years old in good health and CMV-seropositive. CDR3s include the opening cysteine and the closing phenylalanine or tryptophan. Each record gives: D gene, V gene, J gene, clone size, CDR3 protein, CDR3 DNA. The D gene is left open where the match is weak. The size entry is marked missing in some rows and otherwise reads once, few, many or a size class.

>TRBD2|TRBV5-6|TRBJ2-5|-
CASSTGAGLVGETQYF
TGTGCCAGCAGCACCGGGGCGGGACTAGTAGGGGAGACCCAGTACTTC
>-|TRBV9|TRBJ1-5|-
CASSVGAGKNQPQHF
TGTGCCAGCAGCGTAGGGGCAGGGAAAAATCAGCCCCAGCATTTT
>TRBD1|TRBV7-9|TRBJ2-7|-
CASSRQGNSYEQYF
TGTGCCAGCAGCCGACAGGGGAACTCCTACGAGCAGTACTTC
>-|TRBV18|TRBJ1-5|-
CASSPLQQNQPQHF
TGTGCCAGCTCACCGCTACAGCAAAATCAGCCCCAGCATTTT
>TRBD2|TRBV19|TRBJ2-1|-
CASGPLAGEVNEQFF
TGTGCCAGTGGCCCGCTAGCGGGAGAAGTCAATGAGCAGTTCTTC
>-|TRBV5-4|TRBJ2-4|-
CASSPGPTPFASKNIQYF
TGTGCCAGCAGCCCAGGGCCCACCCCCTTCGCCTCCAAAAACATTCAGTACTTC
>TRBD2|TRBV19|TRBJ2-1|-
CASSLAGGLRNEQFF
TGTGCCAGTAGTCTAGCGGGAGGGCTGAGGAATGAGCAGTTCTTC
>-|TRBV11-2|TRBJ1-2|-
CASSVGGADYGYTF
TGTGCCAGCAGCGTTGGGGGGGCGGACTATGGCTACACCTTC
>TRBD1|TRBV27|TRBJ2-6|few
CASSSDRGSAGANVLTF
TGTGCCAGCAGCTCCGACAGGGGGTCTGCTGGGGCCAACGTCCTGACTTTC
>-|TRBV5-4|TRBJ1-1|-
CASSRTGTEAFF
TGTGCCAGCAGCAGAACGGGCACTGAAGCTTTCTTT
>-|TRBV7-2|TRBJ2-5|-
CASLLGGAGRETQYF
TGTGCCAGTCTCCTAGGGGGGGCGGGGAGGGAGACCCAGTACTTC
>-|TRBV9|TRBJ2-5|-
CASSVGFRGGETQYF
TGTGCCAGCAGCGTAGGGTTTAGGGGAGGAGAGACCCAGTACTTC
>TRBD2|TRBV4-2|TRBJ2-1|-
CASSQGGRLAGGNEQFF
TGTGCCAGCAGCCAAGGAGGGAGACTAGCGGGAGGCAATGAGCAGTTCTTC
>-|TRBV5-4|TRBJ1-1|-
CASSGRNTEAFF
TGTGCCAGCAGCGGCCGAAACACTGAAGCTTTCTTT
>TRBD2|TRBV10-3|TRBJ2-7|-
CARLSGTSGGTYEQYF
TGTGCCAGATTATCCGGGACTAGCGGGGGAACCTACGAGCAGTACTTC
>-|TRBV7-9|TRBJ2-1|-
CASSLRGATYNEQFF
TGTGCCAGCAGCCTCCGCGGGGCAACCTACAATGAGCAGTTCTTC
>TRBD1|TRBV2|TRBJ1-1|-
CASRTMDRGWTEAFF
TGTGCCAGCAGGACAATGGACAGGGGTTGGACTGAAGCTTTCTTT
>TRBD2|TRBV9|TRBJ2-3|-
CASSVAGLAGGPPTDTQYF
TGTGCCAGCAGCGTAGCGGGACTAGCGGGGGGGCCTCCCACAGATACGCAGTATTTT
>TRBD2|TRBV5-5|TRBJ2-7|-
CASSWDPGTSGYLPYEQYF
TGTGCCAGCAGCTGGGACCCCGGGACTAGCGGCTACCTACCCTACGAGCAGTACTTC
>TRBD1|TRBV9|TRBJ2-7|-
CASSVSGTEGEQYF
TGTGCCAGCAGCGTATCCGGGACAGAGGGCGAGCAGTACTTC
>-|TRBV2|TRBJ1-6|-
CASTAGASYNSPLHF
TGTGCCAGCACGGCGGGAGCCTCCTATAATTCACCCCTCCACTTT
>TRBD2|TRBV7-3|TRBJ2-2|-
CASSPTMRTGRGTGELFF
TGTGCCAGCAGCCCGACAATGAGGACCGGGAGGGGCACCGGGGAGCTGTTTTTT
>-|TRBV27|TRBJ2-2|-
CASTYGGELFF
TGTGCCAGCACCTATGGCGGGGAGCTGTTTTTT
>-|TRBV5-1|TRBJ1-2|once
CASSPETGQIYGYTF
TGCGCCAGCAGCCCTGAGACAGGACAGATCTATGGCTACACCTTC
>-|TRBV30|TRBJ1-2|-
CAWSANWGRSGYTF
TGTGCCTGGAGTGCCAACTGGGGGAGGAGTGGCTACACCTTC
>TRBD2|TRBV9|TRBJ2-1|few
CASSFASGEQFF
TGTGCCAGCAGCTTCGCTAGCGGGGAGCAGTTCTTC
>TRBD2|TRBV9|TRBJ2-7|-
CASSPSGAGEASSYEQYF
TGTGCCAGCAGCCCCTCTGGAGCGGGGGAAGCCTCCTCCTACGAGCAGTACTTC
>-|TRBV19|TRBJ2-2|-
CASSLYTGELFF
TGTGCCAGTAGTCTCTATACCGGGGAGCTGTTTTTT
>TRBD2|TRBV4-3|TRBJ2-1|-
CASSRSLAGSSYNEQFF
TGCGCCAGCAGCCGATCCCTAGCGGGGAGCTCCTACAATGAGCAGTTCTTC
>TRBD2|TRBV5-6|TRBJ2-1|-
CASSLGASGREDEQFF
TGTGCCAGCAGCTTGGGGGCTAGCGGGAGAGAAGATGAGCAGTTCTTC
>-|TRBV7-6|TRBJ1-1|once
CASSLIREGNTEAFF
TGTGCCAGCAGCTTAATCCGGGAGGGGAACACTGAAGCTTTCTTT
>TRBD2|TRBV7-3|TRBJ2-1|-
CASSSPGSGSRGEQFF
TGTGCCAGCAGCTCTCCGGGAAGCGGGAGTAGGGGTGAGCAGTTCTTC
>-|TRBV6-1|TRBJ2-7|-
CASRELLQAVYEQYF
TGTGCCAGCAGGGAACTCCTTCAGGCTGTCTACGAGCAGTACTTC
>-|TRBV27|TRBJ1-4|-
CASSFFGEKLFF
TGTGCCAGCAGTTTTTTCGGTGAAAAACTGTTTTTT
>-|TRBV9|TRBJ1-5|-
CASSQDQGRKNQPQHF
TGTGCCAGCAGCCAGGATCAGGGCCGAAAAAATCAGCCCCAGCATTTT
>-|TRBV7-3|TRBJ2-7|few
CASSLSLGRGEQYF
TGTGCCAGCAGCTTATCTCTAGGCAGGGGCGAGCAGTACTTC
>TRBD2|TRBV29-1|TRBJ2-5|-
CSVDTSGSQETQYF
TGCAGCGTTGATACTAGCGGGAGTCAAGAGACCCAGTACTTC
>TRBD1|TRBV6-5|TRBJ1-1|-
CASRQGLTTEAFF
TGTGCCAGTAGACAGGGCCTTACGACTGAAGCTTTCTTT
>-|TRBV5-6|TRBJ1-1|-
CASSGWTARPPEAFF
TGTGCCAGCAGCGGATGGACAGCCCGGCCCCCGGAAGCTTTCTTT
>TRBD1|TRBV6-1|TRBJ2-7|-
CASSTGQGSEQYF
TGTGCCAGCAGTACGGGACAGGGTAGCGAGCAGTACTTC
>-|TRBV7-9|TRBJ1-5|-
CASSFQRFQPQHF
TGTGCCAGCAGTTTTCAACGGTTTCAGCCCCAGCATTTT
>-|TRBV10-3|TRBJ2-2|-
CAISEHRNAGKTGELFF
TGTGCCATCAGTGAACATCGGAATGCAGGGAAAACCGGGGAGCTGTTTTTT
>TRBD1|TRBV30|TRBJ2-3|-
CAWSLRGRLDTQYF
TGTGCCTGGAGTCTCAGGGGGCGCTTAGATACGCAGTATTTT
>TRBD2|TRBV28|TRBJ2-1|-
CACGTSGYNEQFF
TGTGCCTGCGGGACTAGCGGTTACAATGAGCAGTTCTTC
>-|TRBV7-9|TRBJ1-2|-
CASSLGAGENYGYTF
TGTGCCAGCAGCTTAGGGGCAGGGGAGAACTATGGCTACACCTTC
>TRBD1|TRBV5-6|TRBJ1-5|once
CASSFAGTGNQPQHF
TGTGCCAGCAGCTTTGCCGGGACAGGGAATCAGCCCCAGCATTTT
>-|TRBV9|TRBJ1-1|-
CASSPRGSVNTEAFF
TGTGCCAGCAGCCCGCGTGGTAGTGTGAACACTGAAGCTTTCTTT
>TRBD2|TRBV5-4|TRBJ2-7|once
CASSSSQLAGGCYEQYF
TGTGCCAGCAGTTCCAGTCAACTAGCGGGGGGGTGCTACGAGCAGTACTTC
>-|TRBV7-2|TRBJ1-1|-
CASSSSGMNTEAFF
TGTGCCAGCAGCTCTTCAGGGATGAACACTGAAGCTTTCTTT
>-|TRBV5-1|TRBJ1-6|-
CASSLGGELYNSPLHF
TGCGCCAGCAGCTTGGGGGGGGAACTCTATAATTCACCCCTCCACTTT
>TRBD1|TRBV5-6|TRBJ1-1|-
CASSLVGQGAEAFF
TGTGCCAGCAGCTTGGTGGGACAGGGGGCTGAAGCTTTCTTT
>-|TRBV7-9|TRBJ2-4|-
CAGGVMDIQYF
TGTGCCGGAGGGGTAATGGACATTCAGTACTTC
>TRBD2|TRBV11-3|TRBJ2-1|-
CASSTGALAGGTEQFF
TGTGCCAGCAGCACCGGGGCACTAGCGGGAGGGACTGAGCAGTTCTTC
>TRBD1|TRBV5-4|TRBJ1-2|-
CASSLAGGTDYGYTF
TGTGCCAGCAGCTTGGCTGGCGGGACAGACTATGGCTACACCTTC